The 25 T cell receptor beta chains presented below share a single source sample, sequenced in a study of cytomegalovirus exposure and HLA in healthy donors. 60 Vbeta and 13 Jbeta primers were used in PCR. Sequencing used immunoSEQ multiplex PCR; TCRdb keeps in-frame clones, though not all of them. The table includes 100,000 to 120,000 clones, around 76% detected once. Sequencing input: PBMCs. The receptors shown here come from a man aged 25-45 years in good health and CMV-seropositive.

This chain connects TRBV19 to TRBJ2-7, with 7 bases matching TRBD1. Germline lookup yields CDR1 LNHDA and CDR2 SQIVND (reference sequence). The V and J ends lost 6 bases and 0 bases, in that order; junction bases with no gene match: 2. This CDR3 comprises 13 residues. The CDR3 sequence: CASSRDSSYEQYF. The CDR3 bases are TGTGCCAGTAGCCGGGACAGCTCCTACGAGCAGTACTTC. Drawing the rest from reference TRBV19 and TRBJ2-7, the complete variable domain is DGGITQSPKYLFRKEGQNVTLSCEQNLNHDAMYWYRQDPGQGLRLIYYSQIVNDFQKGDIAEGYSVSREKKESFPLTVTSAQKNPTAFYLCASSRDSSYEQYFGPGTRLTVT.

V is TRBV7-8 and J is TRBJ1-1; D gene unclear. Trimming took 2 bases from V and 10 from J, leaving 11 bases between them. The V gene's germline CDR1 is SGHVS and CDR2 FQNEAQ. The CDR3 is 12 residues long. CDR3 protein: CASSLSWGGAFF. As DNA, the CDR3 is TGTGCCAGCAGCTTAAGCTGGGGAGGAGCTTTCTTT.

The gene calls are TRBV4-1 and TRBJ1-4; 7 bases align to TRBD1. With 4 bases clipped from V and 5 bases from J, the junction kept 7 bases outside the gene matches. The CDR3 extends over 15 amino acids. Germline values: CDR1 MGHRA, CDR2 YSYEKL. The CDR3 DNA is TGCGCCAGCAGCCCCTCCGGGACAGTCAATGAAAAACTGTTTTTT. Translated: CASSPSGTVNEKLFF.

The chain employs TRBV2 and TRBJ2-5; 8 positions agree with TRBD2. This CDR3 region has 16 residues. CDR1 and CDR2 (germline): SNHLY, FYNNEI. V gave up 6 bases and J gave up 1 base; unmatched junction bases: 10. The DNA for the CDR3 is TGTGCCAGCAGGGGGTGGGGAGCGGGGGCCCAAGAGACCCAGTACTTC. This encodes CASRGWGAGAQETQYF.

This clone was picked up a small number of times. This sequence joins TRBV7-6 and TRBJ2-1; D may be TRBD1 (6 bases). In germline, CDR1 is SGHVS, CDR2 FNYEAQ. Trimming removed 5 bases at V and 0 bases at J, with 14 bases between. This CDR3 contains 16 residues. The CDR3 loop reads CASSPQRDTSYNEQFF. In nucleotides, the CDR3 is TGTGCCAGCAGCCCCCAGAGGGACACCTCCTACAATGAGCAGTTCTTC.

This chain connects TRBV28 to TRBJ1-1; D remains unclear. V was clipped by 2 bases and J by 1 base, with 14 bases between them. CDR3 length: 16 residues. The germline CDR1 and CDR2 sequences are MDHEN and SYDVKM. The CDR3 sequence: CASSLRGQYSNTEAFF. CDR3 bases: TGTGCCAGCAGTTTACGCGGTCAGTATTCGAACACTGAAGCTTTCTTT.

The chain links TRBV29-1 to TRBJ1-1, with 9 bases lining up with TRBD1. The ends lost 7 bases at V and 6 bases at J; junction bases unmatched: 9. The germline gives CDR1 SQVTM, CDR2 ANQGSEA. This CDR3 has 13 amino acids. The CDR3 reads CSDRGTGTAEAFF. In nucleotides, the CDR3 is TGCAGCGATAGAGGGACAGGGACCGCTGAAGCTTTCTTT.

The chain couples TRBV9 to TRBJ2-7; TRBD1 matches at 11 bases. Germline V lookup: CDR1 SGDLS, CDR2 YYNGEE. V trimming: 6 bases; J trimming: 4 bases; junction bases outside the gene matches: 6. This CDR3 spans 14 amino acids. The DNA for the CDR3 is TGTGCCAGCAACTCCGGACAGGGGGCTTACGAGCAGTACTTC. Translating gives CASNSGQGAYEQYF.

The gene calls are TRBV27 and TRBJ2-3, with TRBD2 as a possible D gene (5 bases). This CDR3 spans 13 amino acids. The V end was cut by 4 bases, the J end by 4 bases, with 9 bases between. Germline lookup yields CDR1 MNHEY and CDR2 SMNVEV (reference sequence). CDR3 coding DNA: TGTGCCAGCAGTTGGACTTTCCCAGATACGCAGTATTTT. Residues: CASSWTFPDTQYF.

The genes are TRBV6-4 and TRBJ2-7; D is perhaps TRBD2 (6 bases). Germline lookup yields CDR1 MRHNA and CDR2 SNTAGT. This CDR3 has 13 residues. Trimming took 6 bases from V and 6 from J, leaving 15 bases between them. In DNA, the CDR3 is TGTGCCAGCAGCGCGGGACCGAACGGCGAGCAGTACTTC. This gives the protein CASSAGPNGEQYF.

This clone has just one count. CDR3 in amino acids: CASSPAYNEQFF. Here the CDR3 DNA reads TGTGCCAGCAGCCCAGCCTACAATGAGCAGTTCTTC. The chain employs TRBV7-8 and TRBJ2-1; D gene uncertain. CDR1 and CDR2 from the germline V gene are SGHVS and FQNEAQ. V shed 5 bases and J shed 2 bases, with 4 bases lying between them. This CDR3 spans 12 amino acids.

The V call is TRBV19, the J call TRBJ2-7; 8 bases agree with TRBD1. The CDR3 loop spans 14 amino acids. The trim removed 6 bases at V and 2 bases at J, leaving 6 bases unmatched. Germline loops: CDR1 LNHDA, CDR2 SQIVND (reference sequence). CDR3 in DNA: TGTGCCAGTAGCCAGCAGACAGGGGCCTACGAGCAGTACTTC. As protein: CASSQQTGAYEQYF.

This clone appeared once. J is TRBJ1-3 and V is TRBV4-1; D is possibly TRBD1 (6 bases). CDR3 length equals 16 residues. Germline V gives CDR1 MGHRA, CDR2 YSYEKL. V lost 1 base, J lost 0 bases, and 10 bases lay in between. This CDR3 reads CASSQGRGASGNTIYF. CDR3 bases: TGCGCCAGCAGCCAAGGGCGGGGGGCCTCTGGAAACACCATATATTTT.

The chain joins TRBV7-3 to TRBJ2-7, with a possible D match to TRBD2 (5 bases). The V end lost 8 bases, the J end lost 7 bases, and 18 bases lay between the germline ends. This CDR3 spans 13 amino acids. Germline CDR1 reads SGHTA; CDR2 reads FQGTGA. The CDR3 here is CASGESPLGEQYF. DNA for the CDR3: TGTGCCAGCGGGGAGAGCCCCTTAGGGGAGCAGTACTTC.

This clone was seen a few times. CDR3 sequence (DNA): TGTGCCAGCAGCTTGGGCACCCAGCCCCAGCATTTT. As protein: CASSLGTQPQHF. This rearrangement joins TRBV7-9 to TRBJ1-5, with D uncertain. The CDR3 totals 12 residues. The V and J ends lost 3 bases and 7 bases respectively, with 7 bases between them. Germline CDR1 is SEHNR and CDR2 is FQNEAQ (reference sequence).

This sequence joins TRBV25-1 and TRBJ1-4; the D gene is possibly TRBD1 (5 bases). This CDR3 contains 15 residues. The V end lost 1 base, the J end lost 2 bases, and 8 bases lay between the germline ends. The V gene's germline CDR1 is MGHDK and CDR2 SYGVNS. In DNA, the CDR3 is TGTGCCAGCAGTGAATTCGGGGGTACTAATGAAAAACTGTTTTTT. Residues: CASSEFGGTNEKLFF.

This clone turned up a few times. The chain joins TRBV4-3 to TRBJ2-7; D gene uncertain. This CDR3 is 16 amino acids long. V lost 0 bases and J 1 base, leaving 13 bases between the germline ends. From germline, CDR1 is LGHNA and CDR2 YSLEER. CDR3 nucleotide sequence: TGCGCCAGCAGCCAAGAAGCCACCTCATATTCCTACGAGCAGTACTTC. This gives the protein CASSQEATSYSYEQYF.

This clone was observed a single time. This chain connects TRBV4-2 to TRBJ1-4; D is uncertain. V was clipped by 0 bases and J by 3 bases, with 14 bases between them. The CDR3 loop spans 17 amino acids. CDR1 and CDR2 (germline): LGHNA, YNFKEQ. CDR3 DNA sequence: TGTGCCAGCAGCCAAGAGGACTCCGTAAGGGCTAATGAAAAACTGTTTTTT. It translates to CASSQEDSVRANEKLFF.

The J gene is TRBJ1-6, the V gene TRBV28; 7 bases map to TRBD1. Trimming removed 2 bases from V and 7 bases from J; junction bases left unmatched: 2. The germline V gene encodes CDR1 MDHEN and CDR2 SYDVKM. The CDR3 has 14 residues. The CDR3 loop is CASSLVRGNSPLHF. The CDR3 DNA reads TGTGCCAGCAGTTTAGTCAGGGGGAATTCACCCCTCCACTTT.

CDR3 in DNA: TGTGCCAGCAGTGAAGATGGAGGATCCTCCTACGAGCAGTACTTC. Amino acid sequence: CASSEDGGSSYEQYF. This sequence joins TRBV6-1 and TRBJ2-7; tentatively, D is TRBD2 (5 bases). V lost 1 base, J lost 0 bases, and 10 bases lay in between. The CDR3 sequence is 15 residues long. Germline CDR1 is MNHNS and CDR2 is SASEGT.

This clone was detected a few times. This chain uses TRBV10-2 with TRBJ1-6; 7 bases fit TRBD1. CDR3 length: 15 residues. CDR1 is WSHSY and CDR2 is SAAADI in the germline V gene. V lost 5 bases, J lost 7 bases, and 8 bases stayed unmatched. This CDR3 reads CASSRDRGGNSPLHF. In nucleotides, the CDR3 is TGCGCCAGCAGTCGGGACAGAGGAGGGAATTCACCCCTCCACTTT.

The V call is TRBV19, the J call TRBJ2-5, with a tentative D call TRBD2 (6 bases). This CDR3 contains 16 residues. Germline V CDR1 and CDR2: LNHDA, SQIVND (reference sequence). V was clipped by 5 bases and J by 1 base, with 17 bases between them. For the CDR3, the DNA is TGTGCCAGTAGTCTTCTGGGACTTTCCACCCAAGAGACCCAGTACTTC. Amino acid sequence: CASSLLGLSTQETQYF.

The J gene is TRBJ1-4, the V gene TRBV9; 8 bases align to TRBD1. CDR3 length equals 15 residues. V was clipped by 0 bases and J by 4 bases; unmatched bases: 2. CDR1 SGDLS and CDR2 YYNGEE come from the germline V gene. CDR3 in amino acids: CASSVDRGNNEKLFF. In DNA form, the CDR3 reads TGTGCCAGCAGCGTAGACAGGGGGAATAATGAAAAACTGTTTTTT.

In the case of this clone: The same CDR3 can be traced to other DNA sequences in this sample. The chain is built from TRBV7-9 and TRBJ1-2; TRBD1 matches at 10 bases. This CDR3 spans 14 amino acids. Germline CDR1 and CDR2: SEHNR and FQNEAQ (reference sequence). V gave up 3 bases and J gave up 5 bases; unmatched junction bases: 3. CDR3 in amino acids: CASSLGGQGYGYTF. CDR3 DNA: TGTGCCAGCAGCTTGGGGGGACAGGGGTATGGCTACACCTTC.

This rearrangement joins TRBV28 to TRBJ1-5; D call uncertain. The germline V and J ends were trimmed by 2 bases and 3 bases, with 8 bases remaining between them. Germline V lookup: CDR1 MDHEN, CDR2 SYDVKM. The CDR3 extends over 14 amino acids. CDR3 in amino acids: CASSLEQANQPQHF. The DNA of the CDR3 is TGTGCCAGCAGTTTAGAGCAGGCCAATCAGCCCCAGCATTTT.